Shown below are 27 T cell receptor beta chains from a single sample sequenced in a study of T cell repertoires in cytomegalovirus infection. Each CDR3 protein gets one entry after TCRdb re-called the reads with MiXCR. The sample holds roughly 600,000 distinct CDR3 sequences, about 24% seen once. Sequenced sample: CD8+ T cells from PBMCs. The receptor set was obtained from a human donor in good health (CMV status not recorded). Some clones in this sample may be carry-over from other donors' samples.

The rearrangement joins TRBV9 to TRBJ2-1, with 7 bases that match TRBD2. The germline V gene encodes CDR1 SGDLS and CDR2 YYNGEE. This CDR3 contains 17 residues. Losses at the gene ends were 4 bases for V and 4 bases for J; bases not matched to a gene: 14. CDR3 residues: CASSPGASGVRYNEQFF. CDR3 nucleotides: TGTGCCAGCAGCCCCGGGGCTAGCGGAGTCCGTTACAATGAGCAGTTCTTC.

The sample holds many counts of this clonotype. This chain joins TRBV11-2 and TRBJ2-7, with D tentatively TRBD2 (6 bases). Trimming removed 3 bases from V and 1 base from J, with 19 bases in between. The CDR3 runs to 17 residues. Germline V gene sequence: CDR1 SGHAT, CDR2 FQNNGV. The CDR3 loop is CASSLEPTGVGSYEQYV. Written as DNA, the CDR3 is TGTGCCAGCAGCTTGGAACCCACGGGGGTGGGGTCCTACGAGCAGTACGTC.

The sample holds a few counts of this clonotype. This chain links TRBV4-1 with TRBJ2-7, with no clear D. Per germline, CDR1 MGHRA and CDR2 YSYEKL. The CDR3 extends over 13 amino acids. V lost 0 bases to trimming and J lost 2 bases, with 5 bases between them. CDR3 protein: CASSQEVTYEQYF. CDR3 nucleotide sequence: TGCGCCAGCAGCCAAGAGGTTACCTACGAGCAGTACTTC.

The chain is built from TRBV6-6 and TRBJ1-1; D is uncertain. The CDR3 is made up of 18 amino acids. V was trimmed by 2 bases and J by 3 bases, leaving 22 bases between them. Germline lookup yields CDR1 MNHNY and CDR2 SVGAGI (reference sequence). The CDR3 coding sequence is TGTGCCAGCAGTTACCACGAAAGGGCGAAGGCCTATGACACTGAAGCTTTCTTT. This gives the protein CASSYHERAKAYDTEAFF.

The rearrangement uses TRBV7-9 and TRBJ2-2, with TRBD1 identical over 10 bases. Trimming removed 1 base from V and 6 bases from J; junction bases left unmatched: 14. CDR1 and CDR2 from the germline V gene are SEHNR and FQNEAQ (reference sequence). The CDR3 spans 19 residues. For the CDR3, the DNA is TGTGCCAGCAGCTTAGTAGGGGACAGGGGCCTATTGAAGCCCGGGGAGCTGTTTTTT. It is translated as CASSLVGDRGLLKPGELFF.

This clonotype was seen a handful of times. The chain links TRBV20-1 to TRBJ2-1; 8 nucleotides align to TRBD2. Germline assignment: CDR1 DFQATT and CDR2 SNEGSKA (reference sequence). This CDR3 has 16 residues. With V trimmed by 0 bases and J by 5 bases, 9 bases remained unmatched. The CDR3 DNA is TGCAGTGCTAGAGATCGGGAGGGGCCTAGGAACAATGAGCAGTTCTTC. Translated, it gives CSARDREGPRNNEQFF.

The chain recombines TRBV7-8 with TRBJ2-1; the D gene is possibly TRBD2 (6 bases). CDR1 SGHVS and CDR2 FQNEAQ come from the germline V gene. The CDR3 totals 15 residues. V lost 3 bases, J lost 5 bases, and 14 bases lay in between. The CDR3 loop reads CASSFTEGADNEQFF. The CDR3 coding sequence is TGTGCCAGCAGCTTTACGGAGGGAGCGGACAATGAGCAGTTCTTC.

The V call is TRBV7-9, the J call TRBJ1-1; 8 positions match TRBD1. Germline V CDR1 and CDR2: SEHNR, FQNEAQ (reference sequence). The CDR3 runs to 17 residues. J gave up 6 bases and V 3 bases, and 15 bases lay outside the gene matches. Written as DNA, the CDR3 is TGTGCCAGCAGCTTCCCCGACCGGGACAGGACGGGTTCTGAAGCTTTCTTT. Amino acid sequence: CASSFPDRDRTGSEAFF.

In its sample, this clonotype was seen a few times. The gene calls are TRBV14 and TRBJ1-1; D is unresolved. CDR1 and CDR2 (germline): SGHDN, FVKESK. The CDR3 has 15 amino acids. The V end was cut by 2 bases, the J end by 0 bases, with 10 bases between. The CDR3 loop reads CASSQWGSMNTEAFF. The CDR3, as DNA: TGTGCCAGCAGCCAATGGGGTTCCATGAACACTGAAGCTTTCTTT. The full variable domain, its missing parts supplied by reference TRBV14 and TRBJ1-1, is EAGVTQFPSHSVIEKGQTVTLRCDPISGHDNLYWYRRVMGKEIKFLLHFVKESKQDESGMPNNRFLAERTGGTYSTLKVQPAELEDSGVYFCASSQWGSMNTEAFFGQGTRLTVV.

The sample holds a few counts of this clonotype. This chain uses TRBV7-9 with TRBJ2-5, with D maybe TRBD1 (5 bases). CDR3 length: 14 residues. Trimming pared 3 bases from V and 5 bases from J, leaving 13 bases between. Germline-derived CDR1 and CDR2 are SEHNR and FQNEAQ (reference sequence). In nucleotides, the CDR3 is TGTGCCAGCAGCTTTGCAGGGCTTGGGGAGACCCAGTACTTC. Encoded protein: CASSFAGLGETQYF.

The chain recombines TRBV7-2 with TRBJ2-3; 13 bases line up with TRBD2. CDR3 length: 19 residues. Per the germline V gene, CDR1 is SGHTA and CDR2 is FQGNSA. With 4 bases clipped from V and 5 bases from J, the junction kept 15 bases outside the gene matches. CDR3 sequence (DNA): TGTGCCAGCAGCTCGTCAACTAGCGGGGGGGGGCCAGGACAAGATACGCAGTATTTT. Translation gives CASSSSTSGGGPGQDTQYF.

Many counts were recorded for this clonotype. The rearrangement joins TRBV28 to TRBJ2-3, with a weak D call TRBD1 (6 bases). Germline CDR1 is MDHEN and CDR2 is SYDVKM. The germline V and J ends were trimmed by 9 bases and 2 bases, with 15 bases remaining between them. The CDR3 runs 14 residues. The CDR3 sequence is CARFPDSFTDTQYF. CDR3 in DNA: TGTGCCAGATTTCCGGACAGCTTCACAGATACGCAGTATTTT.

This chain connects TRBV19 to TRBJ1-1; D remains ambiguous. Trimming pared 0 bases from V and 0 bases from J, leaving 11 bases between. CDR3 length: 16 residues. The germline CDR1 and CDR2 sequences are LNHDA and SQIVND (reference sequence). The CDR3 reads CASSIDPGSMNTEAFF. CDR3 coding DNA: TGTGCCAGTAGTATAGATCCGGGCAGCATGAACACTGAAGCTTTCTTT. Filled out from reference TRBV19 and TRBJ1-1, the complete variable domain reads DGGITQSPKYLFRKEGQNVTLSCEQNLNHDAMYWYRQDPGQGLRLIYYSQIVNDFQKGDIAEGYSVSREKKESFPLTVTSAQKNPTAFYLCASSIDPGSMNTEAFFGQGTRLTVV.

This clonotype was found many times. The chain joins TRBV10-3 to TRBJ1-1; TRBD1 agrees at 12 bases. Germline CDR1 ENHRY, CDR2 SYGVKD. The V and J ends lost 4 bases and 6 bases, in that order; junction bases with no gene match: 6. The CDR3 extends over 15 amino acids. The CDR3, as DNA: TGTGCCATCAGTGGATCCGGGACAGGGGGCCCTGAAGCTTTCTTT. Translating gives CAISGSGTGGPEAFF.

This clonotype was picked up many times. The V and J genes are TRBV4-3 and TRBJ1-6; 7 bases map to TRBD1. Germline V gene sequence: CDR1 LGHNA, CDR2 YSLEER. Germline trimming cut 0 bases from V and 7 bases from J; bases unmatched to any gene: 9. The CDR3 runs to 17 residues. CDR3 sequence reads: CASSQDPHRGWNSPLHF. The CDR3, as DNA: TGCGCCAGCAGCCAAGACCCCCACAGGGGATGGAATTCACCCCTCCACTTT.

This clonotype was counted only a few times. Compared with germline, one end of the junction differs, possibly owing to a read error. This rearrangement joins TRBV6-1 to TRBJ2-7; D might be TRBD1 (6 bases). CDR3 size: 12 residues. CDR1 and CDR2 from the germline V gene are MNHNS and SASEGT. This CDR3 reads CASSEGTPEQYF. The CDR3 bases are TGTGCCAGCAGCGAAGGGACACCAGAGCAGTACTTC.

The V call is TRBV12-5, the J call TRBJ1-1; 7 nucleotides agree with TRBD1. The CDR3 contains 12 residues. With V trimmed by 0 bases and J by 8 bases, 0 bases remained unmatched. Germline CDR1 is LGHNT and CDR2 is FRNRAP. The CDR3 is CASGLVRGEAFF. The CDR3 bases are TGTGCTAGTGGTTTGGTCAGGGGGGAAGCTTTCTTT. The variable domain in full, with the rest retrieved from reference TRBV12-5 and TRBJ1-1, is DARVTQTPRHKVTEMGQEVTMRCQPILGHNTVFWYRQTMMQGLELLAYFRNRAPLDDSGMPKDRFSAEMPDATLATLKIQPSEPRDSAVYFCASGLVRGEAFFGQGTRLTVV.

This clonotype appeared a few times. This chain joins TRBV6-2 or TRBV6-3 and TRBJ2-1, with 13 bases aligning to TRBD2. With V trimmed by 2 bases and J by 0 bases, 13 bases remained unmatched. CDR3 length equals 21 residues. Per germline, CDR1 MNHEY and CDR2 SVGEGT. The CDR3, as DNA: TGTGCCAGCAGTTACCCTACGGGACTAGCGGGGTTATTCCACTCCTACAATGAGCAGTTCTTC. It codes for CASSYPTGLAGLFHSYNEQFF.

The V gene is TRBV20-1, the J gene TRBJ1-1; 9 nucleotides agree with TRBD1. Trimming at V came to 7 bases and at J to 5 bases, leaving 5 bases not matched to a gene. This CDR3 comprises 12 residues. CDR1 and CDR2 from the germline V gene are DFQATT and SNEGSKA (reference sequence). CDR3 sequence: CSVTDRGTEAFF. The CDR3 region has the DNA TGCAGTGTTACCGACAGGGGGACTGAAGCTTTCTTT.

This clonotype was detected a few times. J is TRBJ1-6 and V is TRBV7-6; 8 bases agree with TRBD1. The CDR3 consists of 14 residues. Germline CDR1 is SGHVS and CDR2 is FNYEAQ. Trimming removed 1 base from V and 9 bases from J; junction bases left unmatched: 2. The CDR3 reads CASSLDRGSSPLHF. The CDR3 DNA reads TGTGCCAGCAGCTTAGACAGGGGGAGTTCACCCCTCCACTTT.

The rearrangement joins TRBV6-6 to TRBJ1-6, with TRBD1 matching 7 bases. Germline-derived CDR1 and CDR2 are MNHNY and SVGAGI (reference sequence). The V gene end was trimmed by 8 bases and the J gene end by 9 bases; junction bases not matched to a gene: 10. This CDR3 is 14 amino acids long. In nucleotides, the CDR3 is TGTGCCAGCGAGGACAGGACCGTTATTTCACCCCTCCACTTT. Translation gives CASEDRTVISPLHF.

This clonotype was seen a few times. The gene calls are TRBV20-1 and TRBJ1-1; a weak D match, TRBD1 (5 bases). The CDR3 is made up of 13 amino acids. The V gene lost 3 bases and the J gene lost 6 bases, with 14 bases spanning the gap. Germline V gene lookup returns CDR1 DFQATT and CDR2 SNEGSKA (reference sequence). The CDR3 spells CSASSGNSPEAFF. The CDR3 nucleotides are TGCAGTGCTAGTTCAGGGAATAGTCCTGAAGCTTTCTTT.

This clonotype turned up a few times. The rearrangement joins TRBV2 to TRBJ1-2; tentatively, D is TRBD1 (6 bases). V lost 10 bases and J lost 4, with 13 bases in between. CDR3 length: 12 residues. Per the germline V gene, CDR1 is SNHLY and CDR2 is FYNNEI. The CDR3 loop is CAIFDRTYGYTF. The CDR3 coding sequence is TGTGCCATTTTTGACAGGACCTATGGCTACACCTTC.

This chain links TRBV5-1 with TRBJ2-2; perhaps TRBD2 as D (6 bases). The CDR3 extends over 15 amino acids. Germline assignment: CDR1 SGHRS and CDR2 YFSETQ. Trimming took 2 bases from V and 6 from J, leaving 14 bases between them. This chain's CDR3 is CASSFSGDNAGELFF. CDR3 DNA: TGCGCCAGCAGCTTCTCGGGGGATAACGCCGGGGAGCTGTTTTTT.

This clonotype was picked up many times. The chain uses TRBV7-9 and TRBJ1-1; possible D gene TRBD1, 6 bases. Trimming shortened V by 4 bases and J by 4 bases, and 16 bases separated the two germline ends. The CDR3 is 15 amino acids. The germline gives CDR1 SEHNR, CDR2 FQNEAQ (reference sequence). The CDR3: CASSSLGGARTEAFF. CDR3 DNA: TGTGCCAGCAGCTCCCTCGGGGGGGCGCGCACTGAAGCTTTCTTT.

Note on this clonotype: One end of the junction varies from germline; a read error may be responsible. The gene calls are TRBV6-4 and TRBJ1-3; weak D call: TRBD1 (5 bases). CDR1 and CDR2 from the germline V gene are MRHNA and SNTAGT. CDR3 length: 15 residues. CDR3 sequence reads: CANSPGKGPGNTIYF. The CDR3 DNA sequence: TGTGCCAACAGTCCTGGTAAGGGACCTGGAAACACCATATATTTT.

This clonotype was seen repeatedly, ten times or more. DNA of the CDR3: TGTGCCAGCAGTTACTCATCCACTACCGGGGAGCTGTTTTTT. This codes for CASSYSSTTGELFF. The chain links TRBV6-2 or TRBV6-3 to TRBJ2-2; no definite D call. The CDR3 runs to 14 residues. Germline CDR1 is MNHEY and CDR2 is SVGEGT. V shed 0 bases and J shed 5 bases, with 7 bases lying between them.